What follows describes a single TCR beta chain. The antigen this receptor binds is unknown. No base quality information exists; no much larger clone differs at one position. This specimen belongs to a study of cytomegalovirus exposure and HLA in healthy donors (dated by TCRdb to 2015 to 2018). As for the study more broadly: An earlier analysis of roughly 570 of the donors reported 250 to 350 Gb of sequence data and 117 million unique TCR beta sequences obtained from around 170 million T cells. An early release covering over 500 HLA-typed donors comprised roughly 300 gigabases of sequencing data and 85 million or so unique TCR sequences. The genetic ancestry cluster associated with self-reported Caucasian donors included 80% to 90% of the 398 genotyped donors. The study aimed to test whether cataloging public T cell receptors could reveal signatures of past pathogen exposure. Using immunosequencing, the study profiled T cell repertoires from roughly 650 subjects and related those repertoires to cytomegalovirus serostatus. Besides the first cohort of about 730 subjects, a separate validation cohort made up of 120 different subjects was used. To predict cytomegalovirus infection status, the study brought together high-throughput TCR immunosequencing, statistical association of individual TCRs with disease status, and machine learning. A later analysis re-examined previously published TCR beta repertoires from around 670 donors and added high-resolution HLA genotyping to investigate patterns of TCR occurrence. In the later analysis, no new phenotypic data were used to find candidate immune exposures; instead, reliance was placed on TCR beta sequences and their occurrence across donors. To decide whether each TCR beta V gene segment behaved as functional or pseudogenic, an earlier analysis of several hundred of the donors relied on high-throughput TCR beta sequencing. Donor age, sex, ethnicity and CMV serostatus were collected together with the repertoire data. Genome-wide SNP genotypes for about 55% of the roughly 670 donors were used in a later genetic analysis, which treated that subset as a discovery cohort. All discovery cohort repertoires had been generated on a single sequencing platform. HLA typing included class I and class II loci at four-digit resolution. Typing coverage varied by locus: roughly 620-640 donors for A, B, C, DRB1 and DQB1; approximately 500 for DQA1; 600 to 610 for DPA1; 400 to 480 for DPB1. Four or five DR-DQ haplotypes were handled as single units for association and clustering because linkage in the cohort was strong. Across roughly 420 genotyped donors of the cohort, an average of 235,054 unique TCR beta nucleotide sequences per donor were sequenced, and around 19% of those sequences were non-productive.

Results the study describes overall, beyond this receptor: In a later analysis, HLA-associated TCR beta chains were found to be more clonally expanded and to have lower generation probabilities than equally common non-associated chains. Most TCR sequences were seen in very few donors, while some public TCRs were found in many individuals. At a false discovery rate of 0.05, a later analysis linked approximately 18,000 TCR beta sequences to specific HLA alleles. The sequencing pipeline was judged likely to have produced a cluster of highly shared sequence variants as a technical artifact. A later genetic analysis associated a missense DCLRE1C variant with V-gene and J-gene trimming of TCR beta chains, and an independent cohort replicated the association. The cohort was sequenced for TCR beta chains only, and without alpha or paired-chain data the features that could be detected were limited. Presence/absence analyses assumed roughly uniform sequencing depth across donors, an assumption that may not hold. When HLA alleles, especially DR and DQ, strongly co-occurred, TCR associations were difficult to assign to individual alleles. A few of the identified cytomegalovirus-associated TCR beta chains were confirmed in vitro to be specific for cytomegalovirus antigens. Because HLA typing was missing for some donors at each locus, association tests included only the typed subset. Correlated functional status among segregating V segments might be attributable to linkage disequilibrium, but an unknown experimental factor could not be ruled out. According to the authors, the approach could potentially be generalized to other disease states and immunological phenotypes. The study gave a list of more than 150 TCR beta chains associated with cytomegalovirus. A further reported finding was that TCR beta sequences accurately predicted the HLA-A and HLA-B alleles for most subjects in the first cohort. A later analysis found that most CMV-associated TCR beta chains appeared HLA-restricted, with HLA associations seemingly driven largely by CMV exposure. According to a later analysis, parvovirus B19, influenza, CMV and Epstein-Barr virus appeared linked to several top co-occurrence clusters. According to a later analysis, TCR association rates differed among HLA loci, with DRB1 alleles showing the most associated TCRs and HLA-C alleles showing the fewest. In both the original and validation cohorts, the classifier was reported to diagnose cytomegalovirus status with high specificity and sensitivity. The earlier analysis of nearly 600 of the donors excluded fewer than 20 rarely observed V segments, including chromosome 9 orphons, because counts were too low. In an earlier analysis of about 540 of the donors, most TCR beta V segments were observed in productive rearrangements about 87% or about 30% of the time, broadly matching IMGT annotations. The only immune exposure information available for the cohort was CMV serostatus. In a later genetic analysis, fewer N-insertions in productive TCRs were reported among donors in an Asian-associated ancestry cluster than the roughly 640-donor mean.

The receptor library was made with the immunoSEQ multiplex PCR assay. A mixture of 60 forward primers for TCR Vbeta segments and 13 reverse primers for TCR Jbeta segments was used in the multiplex PCR. The CDR3 region of rearranged TCR beta genes was amplified from genomic DNA by a multiplex PCR assay. The amplified TCR beta libraries were sequenced on the Illumina HiSeq System as 87-base-pair reads. From the authors' description of their analysis: Across the 500 to 850 repertoires, a later analysis counted tens of millions of unique TCR beta chains, around 11 million of which were shared by at least two donors. Raw reads were error-corrected and collapsed into unique sequences by a nearest-neighbor algorithm in which closely related sequences were merged to remove PCR and sequencing errors. Alignment of CDR3 sequences to IMGT reference sequences was used to assign V, D and J gene segments. For a sequence to be retained, at least a six-nucleotide match to both a V gene segment and a J gene segment was required. Rearrangements were called productive when the CDR3 lacked stop codons and stayed in frame with V and J; all others were non-productive. Following IMGT convention, CDR3 was defined as the stretch from the second conserved V-encoded cysteine up to the conserved J-encoded phenylalanine. Sequences without an unambiguous match to a single V gene segment were excluded from the earlier analysis of a few hundred of the donors. An earlier analysis of a few hundred of the donors called V segments functional above 56.7% productive rearrangements and segregating when the between-donor standard deviation exceeded 5%. A statistical classification framework was built for diagnosing cytomegalovirus status from the catalog of TCR beta chain sequences. V and J gene assignment, in a later analysis, came from comparing TCR nucleotide sequences with IMGT/GENE-DB human TR gene sequences. Using the TCRdist pipeline, a later analysis assigned CDR3 sequences along with most-parsimonious VDJ recombination scenarios. In a later analysis, every TCR beta chain was defined by the combination of its CDR3 amino acid sequence and its V-gene family, and reads without a unique V-gene family were dropped. To address suspected cross-contamination and a sequencing artifact, a later analysis removed a few hundred highly shared, low-generation-probability nucleotide sequences. A later analysis calculated a clonal expansion index for each public chain from normalized within-repertoire ranks of inferred template counts. In a later analysis, generation probabilities were computed using a VDJ recombination model fitted to out-of-frame rearrangements, and the results were checked against IGoR. A later analysis scored TCR-TCR, TCR-HLA and TCR-CMV co-occurrence with hypergeometric tests, applying a repertoire-size bias correction to TCR pairs. False discovery rates were estimated in a later analysis by permuting HLA or CMV assignments 20 times. In a later analysis, co-occurring TCRs were grouped using DBSCAN, and TCRdist sequence similarity was added for clustering within HLA-allele-positive subsets. Repertoires with fewer than 30,000 or more than 120,000 public chains were left out of co-occurrence clustering, as were four to six repertoires with anomalous nucleotide sharing. TCRdb re-hosts the immuneACCESS table, in-frame sequences only. Its copies lack some clones; in the studies checked, an unresolved V gene accounts for under half of them, and the cause for the rest is not known. The D gene and trimming were derived from the DNA, and the V and J assignments and clone size from that table. This sample gives over 100,000 clones in total; around 57% of them show up just once. 4.8% of the sample is held by the ten biggest clonotypes.

The cohort comprised fewer than 750 healthy bone marrow donors. Cohort members were all nominally healthy when sampled, although unrecorded immune exposures were likely present. CMV serostatus was recorded as positive for about 310 and negative for about 50% of the roughly 670 cohort members, whereas no CMV serostatus was recorded for the donor in question. A peripheral blood sample was collected from each donor, and TCR beta sequencing was performed on peripheral blood mononuclear cells. The Qiagen DNeasy Blood Extraction Kit was used to extract genomic DNA from the blood cell samples. This sequence was found in a human donor in good health. The source material was PBMCs.

The base sequence is TGTGCCACCAGCAGAGCCATGATGATGGGGTCCTTGGTGATAGCGGGATACGAGCAGTACTTC. This sequence encodes CATSRAMMMGSLVIAGYEQYF. Here the chain combines TRBV15 and TRBJ2-7; 8 bases in the middle match TRBD2. From its cysteine to its phenylalanine, the CDR3 spans 21 amino acids. The read is trimmed to its CDR3 DNA, 63 bases read in frame from base 1. V ends up 1 base short and J 4 bases short, with an unmatched junction base count of 24. The germline V gene (reference sequence) specifies LNHNV as CDR1 and YYDKDF as CDR2.